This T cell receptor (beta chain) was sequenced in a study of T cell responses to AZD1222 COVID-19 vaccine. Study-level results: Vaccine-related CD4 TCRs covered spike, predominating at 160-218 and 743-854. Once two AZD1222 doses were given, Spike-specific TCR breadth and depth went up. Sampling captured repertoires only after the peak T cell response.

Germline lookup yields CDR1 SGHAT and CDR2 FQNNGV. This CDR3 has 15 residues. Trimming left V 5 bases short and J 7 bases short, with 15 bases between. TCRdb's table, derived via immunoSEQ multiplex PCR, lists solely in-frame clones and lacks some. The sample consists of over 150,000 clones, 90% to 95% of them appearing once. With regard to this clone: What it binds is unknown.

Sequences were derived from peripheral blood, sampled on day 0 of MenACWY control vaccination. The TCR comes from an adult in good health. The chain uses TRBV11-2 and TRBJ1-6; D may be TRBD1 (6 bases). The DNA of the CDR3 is TGTGCCAGCAGCCGAAACGGGGGCCGGAATTCACCCCTCCACTTT. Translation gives CASSRNGGRNSPLHF. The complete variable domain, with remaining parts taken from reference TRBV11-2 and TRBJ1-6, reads EAGVAQSPRYKIIEKRQSVAFWCNPISGHATLYWYQQILGQGPKLLIQFQNNGVVDDSQLPKDRFSAERLKGVDSTLKIQPAKLEDSAVYLCASSRNGGRNSPLHFGNGTRLTVT.